These T cell receptor beta chains were read from a single sample in a study of T cells in Graves' hyperthyroidism and ophthalmopathy. TCRdb called the multiplex PCR reads again in MiXCR, with one record for every CDR3 protein. The sample includes 600,000 or so distinct CDR3 sequences, 46% of them seen just once. What was sequenced was peripheral blood or thyroid tissue (not recorded which). These receptors originate from a young woman with Graves' hyperthyroidism. CDR3s include the opening cysteine and the closing phenylalanine or tryptophan. A D gene is named only where the DNA matches it firmly. Size is stated for part of the rows, as once, few or many counts, or as a class when the clone is expanded.

v_gene	abundance	d_gene	j_gene	CDR3nt	CDR3aa
TRBV5-1	NA	TRBD1	TRBJ1-6	TGCGCCAGCAGCTTAAGGGGGCGGAATAATTCACCCCTCCACTTT	CASSLRGRNNSPLHF
TRBV9	many	NA	TRBJ1-6	TGTGCCAGCAGCCAAGATCGCGGGATGCGGAATTCACCCCTCCACTTT	CASSQDRGMRNSPLHF
TRBV9	NA	NA	TRBJ1-6	TGTGCCAGCAGCCACGGGGATGGTAATTCACCCCTCCACTTT	CASSHGDGNSPLHF
TRBV9	NA	TRBD2	TRBJ2-2	TGTGCCAGCAGCGGACTAGCGTCGAACACCGGGGAGCTGTTTTTT	CASSGLASNTGELFF
TRBV7-6	NA	NA	TRBJ1-5	TGTGCCAGCAGCTTAGTGGAGGGGCATCAGCCCCAGCTTTTT	CASSLVEGHQPQLF
TRBV29-1	few	NA	TRBJ2-2	TGCAGCGTCCTTCGGTCGGGGAACACCGGGGAGCTGTTTTTT	CSVLRSGNTGELFF
TRBV24-1	NA	TRBD1	TRBJ1-2	TGTGCCACCAGTGATTCGACAGGGATCTATGGCTACACCTTC	CATSDSTGIYGYTF
TRBV24-1	many	NA	TRBJ2-7	TGTGCCACCAGTGAGGGACTTCTGGGGTCCTACGAGCAGTACTTC	CATSEGLLGSYEQYF
TRBV7-8	NA	NA	TRBJ1-1	TGTGCCAGCAGCTTAGTTGGGACTTTCTTT	CASSLVGTFF
TRBV5-6	NA	TRBD1	TRBJ1-3	TGTGCCACTACACAGGGGGCGAAGGGAAACACCATATATTTT	CATTQGAKGNTIYF
TRBV2	many	TRBD1	TRBJ1-2	TGTGCCAGCAGTCAAAGGACAGGGGGTAACAATGGCTACACCTTC	CASSQRTGGNNGYTF
TRBV24-1	many	NA	TRBJ2-2	TGTGCCACCAGTTGGGGGCTCGGGGAGCTGTTTTTT	CATSWGLGELFF
TRBV7-2	few	NA	TRBJ2-7	TGTGCCAGCAGCTTAGGACACCAGACCTACGAGCAGTACTTC	CASSLGHQTYEQYF
TRBV15	NA	NA	TRBJ2-6	TGTGCCACCAGCAGAGTGGGCGGCAGCTCTGGGGCCAACGTCCTGACTTTC	CATSRVGGSSGANVLTF
TRBV7-2	NA	TRBD2	TRBJ2-7	TGTGCCAGCAGCCAAGCTGCGGGAGGGCCAAAATCGTACGAGCAGTACTTC	CASSQAAGGPKSYEQYF
TRBV12-3/TRBV12-4	NA	NA	TRBJ1-1	TGTGCCAGCACCCGCTTGGAGGGGAACACTGAAGCTTTCTTT	CASTRLEGNTEAFF
TRBV4-2	few	NA	TRBJ2-5	TGTGCCAGCAGCCAAGAGTACCGGCAGGGAGGAGAGACCCAGTACTTC	CASSQEYRQGGETQYF
TRBV2	NA	NA	TRBJ1-3	TGTGCCAGCAGTGGCCGGACGGGGGACACCATATATTTT	CASSGRTGDTIYF
TRBV9	few	NA	TRBJ1-2	TGTGCCAGCAGTTGGCGGGCCGGGGGGCATGGCTACACCTTC	CASSWRAGGHGYTF
TRBV25-1	NA	NA	TRBJ1-2	TGTGCCAGCAGCCAATTGATAGCAGGGGTGGTGATCGACTATGGCTACACCTTC	CASSQLIAGVVIDYGYTF
TRBV11-1	NA	NA	TRBJ2-7	TGCGCCAGCAGCCCCTCGAGGGCAACCAACTACGGGCAGTACTTC	CASSPSRATNYGQYF
TRBV29-1	few	NA	TRBJ2-5	TGCAGCAGTGGAACCCAGTACTTC	CSSGTQYF
TRBV19	NA	TRBD1	TRBJ1-5	TGTGCCAGTAGGAGTACAGGGGCCCGAGATAGCAATCAGCCCCAGCATTTT	CASRSTGARDSNQPQHF
TRBV15	once	NA	TRBJ2-7	TGTGCCACCAGCGGGAGAGGTTCCTACGAGCAGTACTTC	CATSGRGSYEQYF
TRBV24-1	NA	NA	TRBJ2-2	TGTGCCACCAGTGATTTGAATAGCGGAGGCACCGGGGGGCTGTTTTTT	CATSDLNSGGTGGLFF
TRBV24-1	NA	NA	TRBJ2-1	TGTGCCACCAGTGATTTGGGTGGGAACTACAATGAGCAGTTCTTC	CATSDLGGNYNEQFF
TRBV7-2	NA	TRBD2	TRBJ2-5	TGCGCCAGCAGCCAATTAGGACTAGTGGGACAAGAGACCCAGTACTTC	CASSQLGLVGQETQYF
TRBV20-1	few	TRBD1	TRBJ2-7	TGCAGTGCTAGAGGGCCGGACAGGGGGCAGTACTTC	CSARGPDRGQYF
TRBV24-1	few	NA	TRBJ1-2	TGTGCCAGCTCGTCGTGGGGGAGGACCACTAACTATGGCTACACCTTC	CASSSWGRTTNYGYTF
TRBV7-2	few	TRBD1	TRBJ2-5	TGTGCCAGCAGCCGACACAGGGGACAGGAGACCCAGTACTTC	CASSRHRGQETQYF
TRBV6-5	NA	NA	TRBJ1-1	TGTGCCAGCAGTTACGGCAGGGCGAACACTGAAGCTTTCTTT	CASSYGRANTEAFF
TRBV7-9	NA	TRBD2	TRBJ2-3	TGTGCCAGCAGCTTAGTTGCGGGAGTCGGCACAGATACGCAGTATTTT	CASSLVAGVGTDTQYF
TRBV7-9	NA	TRBD1	TRBJ1-4	TGTGCCAGCAGTTTCCGAGGGGGCGGTGAAAAACTGTTTTTT	CASSFRGGGEKLFF
TRBV2	NA	NA	TRBJ1-1	TGTGCCAGCACCCCTCTCACAGGCACTGAAGCTTTCTTT	CASTPLTGTEAFF
TRBV20-1	many	NA	TRBJ2-7	TGCAGTGCTAGTGACGTAGGGTACGAGCAGTACTTC	CSASDVGYEQYF
TRBV25-1	once	NA	TRBJ1-5	TGTGCCAGCAGTTACGGGGGGCGGAATCAGCCCCAGCATTTT	CASSYGGRNQPQHF
TRBV19	few	NA	TRBJ1-2	TGTGCCAGCTACCAGATTCCTTATGGCTACACCTTC	CASYQIPYGYTF
TRBV11-3	NA	NA	TRBJ2-6	TGTGCCAGCAGCGGGAACGCCGGGGCCAACGTCCTGACTTTC	CASSGNAGANVLTF
TRBV7-9	NA	NA	TRBJ2-7	TGTGCCAGCAGCCCTGAGGCGGTTTCCTACGAGCAGTACTTC	CASSPEAVSYEQYF
TRBV20-1	NA	TRBD2	TRBJ2-7	TGCAGTGCTAGGGGACTAGCGGGAGTTTGGCACGAGCAGTACTTC	CSARGLAGVWHEQYF
TRBV9	few	NA	TRBJ2-7	TGTGCCAGCAGCGTAGGGGAAGGGCCCTACGAGCAGTACTTC	CASSVGEGPYEQYF
TRBV12-3/TRBV12-4	few	NA	TRBJ1-1	TGTGCTAGTGGTTTGCAACACACTGAAGCTTTCTTT	CASGLQHTEAFF